Listed below are T cell receptor beta chains from one sample, sequenced in a study of blood T cell repertoires in COVID-19. Clones were sequenced by immunoSEQ multiplex PCR, and TCRdb holds only the in-frame ones, with some missing. The table records 110,000 to 150,000 clones, approximately 83% of them present only once. What was sequenced was peripheral blood. The receptor set was obtained from a human donor in a cohort sampled during active COVID-19. The CDR3 runs from the conserved cysteine through the conserved F or W. Clone sizes are given selectively: once, few, many, or a class where the clone is expanded.

clone_size: few; v_call: TRBV6-6; cdr3_aa: CASSYSAGGQWEQYF
clone_size: .; v_call: TRBV4-1; cdr3_aa: CASSSPTGRTDTQYF
clone_size: .; v_call: TRBV11-2; cdr3_aa: CASSLLEQGARHEQYF
clone_size: .; v_call: TRBV3-1/TRBV3-2; cdr3_aa: CASSDDTKRGTIQETQYF
clone_size: .; v_call: TRBV24-1; cdr3_aa: CATSDQNQPQHF
clone_size: .; v_call: TRBV7-3; cdr3_aa: CASSLGGVNTDTQYF
clone_size: .; v_call: TRBV19; cdr3_aa: CASTWDRVTEAFF
clone_size: once; v_call: TRBV6-1; cdr3_aa: CASSEGGLAGGSQETQYF
clone_size: .; v_call: TRBV5-6; cdr3_aa: CASSLVGLSSTEAFF
clone_size: few; v_call: TRBV10-1; cdr3_aa: CASSEWLAGGQQGTGELFF
clone_size: .; v_call: TRBV3-1/TRBV3-2; cdr3_aa: CASSQETENTEAFF
clone_size: .; v_call: TRBV5-1; cdr3_aa: CASSLRGLVGPNEQFF
clone_size: .; v_call: TRBV19; cdr3_aa: CASRSAQGRLGEKLFF
clone_size: .; v_call: TRBV2; cdr3_aa: CASNLDRLYEQYF
clone_size: .; v_call: TRBV18; cdr3_aa: CASSLIQGLATDTQYF
clone_size: .; v_call: TRBV9; cdr3_aa: CASSPTEFYEQYF
clone_size: .; v_call: TRBV5-1; cdr3_aa: CASSLARIYEQYF
clone_size: .; v_call: TRBV7-6; cdr3_aa: CASSRPTSGGAYETGELFF
clone_size: .; v_call: TRBV19; cdr3_aa: CASKYYGQYNQPQHF
clone_size: .; v_call: TRBV5-1; cdr3_aa: CASSLGGRGGEQYF
clone_size: .; v_call: TRBV20-1; cdr3_aa: CSASRSGWVEQYF
clone_size: .; v_call: TRBV11-2; cdr3_aa: CASSSLARTGDGYTF
clone_size: .; v_call: TRBV3-1/TRBV3-2; cdr3_aa: CASSQVVSGGAVDEQFF
clone_size: .; v_call: TRBV7-2; cdr3_aa: CASSLDSTENIQYF
clone_size: .; v_call: TRBV6-1; cdr3_aa: CASSELQGLNQPQHF
clone_size: .; v_call: TRBV10-3; cdr3_aa: CAISESGGEHQPQHF
clone_size: .; v_call: TRBV6-5; cdr3_aa: CASSYSGQGPYEQYF
clone_size: .; v_call: TRBV2; cdr3_aa: CASSRDTSSYEQYF
clone_size: .; v_call: TRBV19; cdr3_aa: CASSTRQGNYGYTF
clone_size: .; v_call: TRBV27; cdr3_aa: CASSSGLIGNQPQHF
clone_size: .; v_call: TRBV6-2/TRBV6-3; cdr3_aa: CASSSSEYSNQPQHF
clone_size: .; v_call: TRBV19; cdr3_aa: CATSPGSSGNTIYF
clone_size: .; v_call: TRBV19; cdr3_aa: CASLGLAGGRSYNEQFF
clone_size: .; v_call: TRBV3-1/TRBV3-2; cdr3_aa: CASSSSRQDRGRVHF
clone_size: few; v_call: TRBV7-9; cdr3_aa: CASSVSTGNQPQHF